A selection of T cell receptor beta chains follows, all from one sample in a study of blood T cell repertoires in COVID-19. The method was immunoSEQ multiplex PCR; TCRdb's version includes in-frame clones alone and lacks a portion of them. The sample lists 130,000 or so clones, roughly 80% occurring once. Sample: peripheral blood. Every receptor here comes from a woman of 80 years or more with acute or convalescent COVID-19. The CDR3 runs from the conserved cysteine through the conserved F or W. The D gene is left open where the match is weak. Size is omitted from some rows. Given values are once, few, many or a class for expanded clones.

abundance: few; j_gene: TRBJ1-5; v_gene: TRBV4-3; d_gene: TRBD1; CDR3aa: CASSQGWTGGRYSNQPQHF; CDR3nt: TGCGCCAGCAGCCAAGGTTGGACAGGGGGCAGATATAGCAATCAGCCCCAGCATTTT
abundance: .; j_gene: TRBJ2-2; v_gene: TRBV6-6; d_gene: .; CDR3aa: CASSPPLGGLGSGELFF; CDR3nt: TGTGCCAGCAGTCCCCCGTTGGGGGGGCTGGGTTCCGGGGAGCTGTTTTTT
abundance: few; j_gene: TRBJ2-1; v_gene: TRBV15; d_gene: TRBD2; CDR3aa: CATSRVAGGGRPYNEQFF; CDR3nt: TGTGCCACCAGCAGAGTAGCCGGGGGGGGCCGTCCCTACAATGAGCAGTTCTTC
abundance: .; j_gene: TRBJ1-2; v_gene: TRBV7-9; d_gene: TRBD1; CDR3aa: CASSPRDRVDYGYTF; CDR3nt: TGTGCCAGCAGCCCCCGGGACAGGGTGGACTATGGCTACACCTTC
abundance: .; j_gene: TRBJ2-7; v_gene: TRBV7-2; d_gene: TRBD2; CDR3aa: CASSLGGLAGEQYF; CDR3nt: TGTGCCAGCAGCTTAGGGGGGCTAGCGGGAGAGCAGTACTTC
abundance: .; j_gene: TRBJ1-1; v_gene: TRBV6-2/TRBV6-3; d_gene: .; CDR3aa: CASSYWGQLNTEAFF; CDR3nt: TGTGCCAGCAGTTACTGGGGACAATTGAACACTGAAGCTTTCTTT
abundance: .; j_gene: TRBJ1-3; v_gene: TRBV7-2; d_gene: .; CDR3aa: CASSSSSGNSGNTIYF; CDR3nt: TGTGCCAGCAGCTCCTCGTCGGGGAACTCTGGAAACACCATATATTTT
abundance: .; j_gene: TRBJ1-4; v_gene: TRBV28; d_gene: .; CDR3aa: CASSPPPGSANEKLFF; CDR3nt: TGTGCCAGCAGTCCTCCCCCGGGATCGGCTAATGAAAAACTGTTTTTT
abundance: once; j_gene: TRBJ2-7; v_gene: TRBV29-1; d_gene: .; CDR3aa: CSVEGVAPWLYEQYF; CDR3nt: TGCAGCGTTGAAGGCGTAGCCCCCTGGCTCTACGAGCAGTACTTC
abundance: .; j_gene: TRBJ1-5; v_gene: TRBV2; d_gene: .; CDR3aa: CASSEAGRNQPQHF; CDR3nt: TGTGCCAGCAGTGAAGCGGGGCGCAATCAGCCCCAGCATTTT